The 4 T cell receptor beta chains listed next were all sequenced from one sample in a study of CD8+ T cells in alopecia areata. The sequencing template was cDNA reverse transcribed from extracted RNA. Sequenced by immunoSEQ multiplex PCR; TCRdb stores in-frame clones only, minus some. The sample holds 90,000 to 150,000 clones, 35% to 40% seen once. Specimen: CD4+ T cells sorted from blood. All receptors derive from a human donor with alopecia areata.

The V gene is TRBV28, the J gene TRBJ2-2; the D call may be TRBD1 or TRBD2 (5 bases each). This CDR3 has 15 amino acids. Trimming left V 5 bases short and J 4 bases short, with 14 bases between. Per germline, CDR1 MDHEN and CDR2 SYDVKM. The CDR3 region has the DNA TGTGCCAGCAGTCCCTCATTGGGGGTCACCGGGGAGCTGTTTTTT. It specifies CASSPSLGVTGELFF.

With respect to this clone: Other nucleotide sequences from this sample produce the same CDR3. This chain joins TRBV20-1 and TRBJ2-1, with D possibly matching TRBD1 (6 bases). CDR1 is DFQATT, CDR2 SNEGSKA, per germline (reference sequence). Trimming left V 6 bases short and J 7 bases short, with 10 bases between. CDR3 length: 11 amino acids. The CDR3 coding sequence is TGCAGTGCCGCGCAGGGGAATGAGCAGTTCTTC. Protein sequence: CSAAQGNEQFF.

This clone was counted once. This chain uses TRBV2 with TRBJ2-1, with unresolved D. This CDR3 is 12 amino acids long. V lost 5 bases to trimming and J lost 5 bases, with 7 bases between them. Germline CDR1 is SNHLY and CDR2 is FYNNEI. The CDR3 DNA follows: TGTGCCAGCAGTTTAGACAACAATGAGCAGTTCTTC. It specifies CASSLDNNEQFF.

In this sample, this clone turned up a few times. The chain carries TRBV28 and TRBJ2-1; D remains unclear. Germline assignment: CDR1 MDHEN and CDR2 SYDVKM. V dropped 4 bases and J dropped 9 bases, with 7 bases sitting between them. The CDR3 is 11 amino acids. CDR3 coding DNA: TGTGCCAGCAGTTCCCCAGTTGAGCAGTTCTTC. Translation gives CASSSPVEQFF.